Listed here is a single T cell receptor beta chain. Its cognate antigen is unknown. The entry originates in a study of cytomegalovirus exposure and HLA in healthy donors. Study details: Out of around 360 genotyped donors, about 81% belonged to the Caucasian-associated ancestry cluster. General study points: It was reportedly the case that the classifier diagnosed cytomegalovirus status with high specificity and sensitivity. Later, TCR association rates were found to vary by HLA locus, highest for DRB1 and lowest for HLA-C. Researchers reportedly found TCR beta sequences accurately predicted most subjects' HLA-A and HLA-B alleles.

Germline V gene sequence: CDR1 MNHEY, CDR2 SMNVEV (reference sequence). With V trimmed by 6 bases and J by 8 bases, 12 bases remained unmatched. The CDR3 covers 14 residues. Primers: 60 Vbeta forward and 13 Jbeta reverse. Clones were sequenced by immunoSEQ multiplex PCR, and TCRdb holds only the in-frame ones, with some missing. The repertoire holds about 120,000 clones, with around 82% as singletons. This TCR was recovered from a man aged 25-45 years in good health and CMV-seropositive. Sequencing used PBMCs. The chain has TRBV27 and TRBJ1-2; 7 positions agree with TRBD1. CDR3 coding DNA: TGTGCCAGCAGCCCGGGACAGCGCCTGGGGGGCTACACCTTC. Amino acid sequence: CASSPGQRLGGYTF.